These T cell receptor beta chains were read from a single sample in a study of long-term antiretroviral therapy in people with HIV. The protocol was immunoSEQ multiplex PCR, while the TCRdb copy is restricted to in-frame clones and leaves out a portion. The sample lists 20,000 to 25,000 clones, 87% occurring once. This sample comprised unsorted PBMCs, obtained about 2.7 years after starting antiretroviral therapy. All receptors come from a woman aged 45-65 years with HIV. Each CDR3 is given with its conserved first and last residue. A D gene is named only where the DNA matches it firmly. Size is stated for part of the rows, as once, few or many counts, or as a class when the clone is expanded.

d_gene,v_gene,abundance,j_gene,CDR3nt,CDR3aa
-,TRBV27,once,TRBJ1-2,TGTGCCAGCAGTTTAAGGGCAAGCTATGGCTACACCTTC,CASSLRASYGYTF
-,TRBV5-5,once,TRBJ2-7,TGTGCCAGCAGCCCCACGCCGGGACACTATATCGAGCAGTACTTC,CASSPTPGHYIEQYF
TRBD1,TRBV6-5,-,TRBJ2-7,TGTGCCAGCAGTTACCCAAGACAGGGGGGCTACGAGCAGTACTTC,CASSYPRQGGYEQYF
-,TRBV12-5,-,TRBJ2-3,TGTGCTAGTGGTTTGGGCCCGACGATCCGGGACGCAAGCCTCACAGATACGCAGTATTTT,CASGLGPTIRDASLTDTQYF
-,TRBV4-3,-,TRBJ2-7,TGCGCCAGCAGCCAAGATTTGGAGGTTACCCACGAGCAGTACTTC,CASSQDLEVTHEQYF
-,TRBV5-1,few,TRBJ2-2,TGCGCCAGCAGCTTGGCAGGGAAGGGCGGGGAGCTGTTTTTT,CASSLAGKGGELFF
TRBD2,TRBV19,-,TRBJ2-7,TGTGCCAGTAGTATGGGAGAGGGGATTAGCGGGAGTTGGTCCTACGAGCAGTACTTC,CASSMGEGISGSWSYEQYF
-,TRBV19,-,TRBJ2-6,TGTGCCAGTACTTCAGGCGGGGGCGCCGGGGCCAACGTCCTGACTTTC,CASTSGGGAGANVLTF
-,TRBV15,once,TRBJ2-1,TGTGCCACCAGCAGAGGAGAAAATGAGCAGTTCTTC,CATSRGENEQFF
-,TRBV5-1,-,TRBJ2-2,TGCGCCAGCAGAATCTCGATGAGTGCCGGGGAGCTGTTTTTT,CASRISMSAGELFF
TRBD1,TRBV18,once,TRBJ2-7,TGTGCCAGCTCACCATCGGGACAGACCTCCTACGAGCAGTACTTC,CASSPSGQTSYEQYF
-,TRBV5-1,-,TRBJ2-1,TGCGCCAGCAGCTCCGGACTTCTCAATTACAATGAGCAGTTCTTC,CASSSGLLNYNEQFF
TRBD1,TRBV6-5,once,TRBJ1-1,TGTGCCAGCAGTTACTCAGTAAGGACAGGAGACACTGAAGCTTTCTTT,CASSYSVRTGDTEAFF
-,TRBV6-5,-,TRBJ2-5,TGTGCCACCTCGGAGACCCAGTACTTC,CATSETQYF
-,TRBV7-2,-,TRBJ2-7,TGTGCCAGCAGCAGGGTGCGCGAGCAGTACTTC,CASSRVREQYF
-,TRBV9,-,TRBJ2-1,TGTGCCAGCAGCGTAGGGGTGGGAGCGAAACAGTTCTTC,CASSVGVGAKQFF
TRBD2,TRBV4-1,-,TRBJ2-2,TGCGCCAGCAGCCCGCGGGGGGGACTAGTGAACACCGGGGAGCTGTTTTTT,CASSPRGGLVNTGELFF
TRBD1,TRBV19,-,TRBJ2-1,TGTGCCAGTAGTGGTTGGGGACAGGGAGCCTACAATGAGCAGTTCTTC,CASSGWGQGAYNEQFF
TRBD2,TRBV5-1,-,TRBJ2-2,TGCGCCAGCAGCCACCTAGCGGGAGAGGCCGGGGAGCTGTTTTTT,CASSHLAGEAGELFF
-,TRBV29-1,few,TRBJ1-2,TGCAGCGATAGGACAGCACCCGACTATGGCTACACCTTC,CSDRTAPDYGYTF
-,TRBV18,once,TRBJ2-5,TGTGCCAGCTCACCGGGCAGGGACGAGACCCAGTACTTC,CASSPGRDETQYF
-,TRBV6-5,-,TRBJ1-1,TGTGCCAGCAGTTCTTCAAGAGGGTGGGACACTGAAGCTTTCTTT,CASSSSRGWDTEAFF
-,TRBV11-2,-,TRBJ2-2,TGTGCCAGCAGCTTTGTCGTCTCTGGCGGGGTAAACACCGGGGAGCTGTTTTTT,CASSFVVSGGVNTGELFF
-,TRBV28,-,TRBJ2-7,TGTGCCAGCAGTTCCCCTATGGGGCTGGGGGACTCCTACGAGCAGTACTTC,CASSSPMGLGDSYEQYF
TRBD1,TRBV15,few,TRBJ1-5,TGTGCCACCAGCGTGGACAGGGGACATCAGCCCCAGCATTTT,CATSVDRGHQPQHF
TRBD2,TRBV12-5,-,TRBJ2-2,TGTGCTAGTGGTTTGGGGCTAGCGGGAGCGAACACCGGGGAGCTGTTTTTT,CASGLGLAGANTGELFF
TRBD2,TRBV18,-,TRBJ2-7,TGTGCCAGCTCACCGTCGCCTAGCGGGACCGGCGAGCAGTACTTC,CASSPSPSGTGEQYF
-,TRBV6-1,-,TRBJ1-4,TGTGCCAGCAGCCGAATGTCTGCAACTAATGAAAAACTGTTTTTT,CASSRMSATNEKLFF
-,TRBV7-9,-,TRBJ2-5,TGTGCCAGCGAGGGCAGGGCGGAGACCCAGTACTTC,CASEGRAETQYF
TRBD2,TRBV4-2,once,TRBJ2-3,TGTGCCAGCAGCCAGAGTACGGGGGGGGCCACAGATACGCAGTATTTT,CASSQSTGGATDTQYF
TRBD2,TRBV28,-,TRBJ2-3,TGTGCCAGCAAGACTAGCGGGAGGGCCTTAGCATATGATACGCAGTATTTT,CASKTSGRALAYDTQYF
TRBD2,TRBV9,-,TRBJ2-7,TGTGCCAGCAGCCCTTGGGGGGGGGAGCAGTACTTC,CASSPWGGEQYF
-,TRBV18,-,TRBJ2-4,TGTGCCAGCTCACCGGGTGATAACATTCAGTACTTC,CASSPGDNIQYF
TRBD2,TRBV19,once,TRBJ2-1,TGTGCCAGTAGTATGGGACTAGCGGTTGCCTACAATGAGCAGTTCTTC,CASSMGLAVAYNEQFF
-,TRBV27,-,TRBJ2-7,TGTGCCAGCGGCGGGTTTCGGACCTACGAGCAGTACTTC,CASGGFRTYEQYF
-,TRBV19,-,TRBJ2-2,TGTGCCAGTACCCGCAGGGACACCGGGGAGCTGTTTTTT,CASTRRDTGELFF
-,TRBV7-2,-,TRBJ1-5,TGTGCCAGCAGCGCAGCTAGCAATCAGCCCCAGCATTTT,CASSAASNQPQHF
-,TRBV7-9,-,TRBJ2-3,TGTGCCAGCAGCTTTCGACCGTTAGATACGCAGTATTTT,CASSFRPLDTQYF
-,TRBV18,-,TRBJ2-1,TGTGCCAGCTCACCACCGGGGCGGGAGCAGTTCTTC,CASSPPGREQFF
-,TRBV9,-,TRBJ2-2,TGTGCCAGCAGCGTAGAGGGAAATTCGAACACCGGGGAGCTGTTTTTT,CASSVEGNSNTGELFF
TRBD2,TRBV7-8,-,TRBJ2-5,TGTGCCAGCAGCTTAAGAAGCGGGAGACAAGAGACCCAGTACTTC,CASSLRSGRQETQYF
TRBD1,TRBV7-6,-,TRBJ1-1,TGTGCCAGCAGTTCCATTGGGACAGCCCAAGCTTTCTTT,CASSSIGTAQAFF
-,TRBV7-2,-,TRBJ1-1,TGTGCCAGCAGCTTTTCGGACACTGAAGCTTTCTTT,CASSFSDTEAFF